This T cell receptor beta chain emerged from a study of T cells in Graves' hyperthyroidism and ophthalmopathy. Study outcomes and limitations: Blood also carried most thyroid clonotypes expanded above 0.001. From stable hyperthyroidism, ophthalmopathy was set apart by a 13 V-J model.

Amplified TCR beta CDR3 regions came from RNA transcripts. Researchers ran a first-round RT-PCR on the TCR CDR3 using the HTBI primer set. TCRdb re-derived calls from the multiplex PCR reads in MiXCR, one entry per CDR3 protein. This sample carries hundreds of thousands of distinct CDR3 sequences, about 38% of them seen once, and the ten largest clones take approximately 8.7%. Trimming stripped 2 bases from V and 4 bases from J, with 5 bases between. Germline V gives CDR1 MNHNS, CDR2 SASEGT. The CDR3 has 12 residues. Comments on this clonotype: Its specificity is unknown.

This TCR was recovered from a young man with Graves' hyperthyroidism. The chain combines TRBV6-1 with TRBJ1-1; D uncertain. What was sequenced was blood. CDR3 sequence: CASSERVTEAFF. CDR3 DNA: TGTGCCAGCAGTGAAAGGGTCACTGAAGCTTTCTTT.